This T cell receptor (beta chain) was obtained from a study of T-cell reconstitution after alpha-beta-depleted transplantation in children. Study-level findings and limits: One year post-transplant, T-cell counts and diversity were largely derived from T cells produced anew. Surviving recipient T cells and thymic progenitors underlay high day-60 TCRbeta diversity in some patients. About two months after transplant, alpha-beta T cells reportedly came from several hundred expanded graft clones.

As it was prepared, the TCRbeta library received unique molecular identifiers. In TCRdb, the PCR reads were re-called with MiXCR into one record per CDR3 protein. The data show roughly 200,000 distinct CDR3 sequences, with approximately 6.9% seen just once and about 5.5% held by the top ten. V was pared by 2 bases and J by 9 bases, with 10 bases between. The CDR3 is 12 residues long. This clonotype was picked up a small number of times. The antigen remains unidentified. This sequence originates from a boy aged 2 to 10 with acute lymphoblastic leukemia, due to receive a stem cell transplant. The chain joins TRBV12-3 or TRBV12-4 to TRBJ1-1; D not certain. This sample comprised PBMCs, obtained before TCRalphabeta/CD19-depleted stem cell transplant. CDR3 in amino acids: CASSLTPQKAFF. CDR3 nucleotides: TGTGCCAGCAGTTTAACCCCGCAGAAAGCTTTCTTT.